This note documents a single T cell receptor (beta chain) sequence. The antigen remains undetermined. The sample belongs to a study of CD8+ T cells in alopecia areata. Study-level results: Mice showed TCR sharing more clearly than patients did, possibly owing to HLA. Higher clonality and more expanded CD8+ clones appeared in lesional than normal scalp.

V lost 3 bases, J lost 2 bases, and 12 bases lay in between. From germline, CDR1 is MGHDK and CDR2 SYGVNS. There are 15 residues in the CDR3. Extracted RNA was reverse transcribed into cDNA, the sequencing template. Generated by immunoSEQ multiplex PCR, the TCRdb table keeps only in-frame clones and is missing some. The table lists about 130,000 clones, about 50% of them singletons, with roughly 20% in the top ten. The receptor was isolated from a human donor with alopecia areata. The source material was CD8+ T cells sorted from blood, sampled at week 0. The genes are TRBV25-1 and TRBJ2-3; no clear D gene. CDR3: CASSDPRADTDTQYF. Written as DNA, the CDR3 is TGTGCCAGCAGTGACCCCCGGGCAGACACAGATACGCAGTATTTT.